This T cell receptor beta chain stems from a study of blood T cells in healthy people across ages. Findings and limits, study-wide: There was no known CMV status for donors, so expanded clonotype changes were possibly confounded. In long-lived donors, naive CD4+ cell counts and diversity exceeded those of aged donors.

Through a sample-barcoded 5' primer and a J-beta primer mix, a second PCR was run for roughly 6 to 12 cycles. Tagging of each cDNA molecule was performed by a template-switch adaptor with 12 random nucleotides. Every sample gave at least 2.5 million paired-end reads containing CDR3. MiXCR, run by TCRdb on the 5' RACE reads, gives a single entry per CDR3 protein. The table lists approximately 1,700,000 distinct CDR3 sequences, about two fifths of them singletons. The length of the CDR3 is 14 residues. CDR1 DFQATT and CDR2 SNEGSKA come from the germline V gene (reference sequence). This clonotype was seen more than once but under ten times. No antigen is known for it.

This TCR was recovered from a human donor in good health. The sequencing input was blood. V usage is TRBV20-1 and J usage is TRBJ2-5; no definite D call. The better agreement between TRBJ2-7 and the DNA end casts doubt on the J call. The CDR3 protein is CSASRASMFYEQYF. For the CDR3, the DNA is TGCAGTGCTAGTCGGGCGTCTATGTTCTACGAGCAGTACTTC.